These 32 T cell receptor beta chains came from one sample sequenced in a study of blood T cell repertoires in COVID-19. Assay: immunoSEQ multiplex PCR; the TCRdb copy retains only in-frame clones and omits some. This table has approximately 140,000 clones, roughly 89% appearing once. The sequencing input was peripheral blood. The receptors shown here come from a man in his fifties with active or convalescent COVID-19.

The chain is built from TRBV5-5 and TRBJ2-2; maybe TRBD2 (6 bases). The germline V and J ends were trimmed by 3 bases and 4 bases, with 16 bases remaining between them. Germline CDR1 reads SGHKS; CDR2 reads YYEKEE (reference sequence). This CDR3 has 16 residues. The CDR3 DNA follows: TGTGCCAGCAGCTCAAACCTCCGGGGAGGCACCGGGGAGCTGTTTTTT. Translation: CASSSNLRGGTGELFF.

The chain carries TRBV19 and TRBJ2-3, with a tentative D call TRBD2 (6 bases). V was trimmed by 4 bases and J by 1 base, leaving 15 bases between them. CDR3 length: 16 amino acids. Germline CDR1 and CDR2: LNHDA and SQIVND (reference sequence). Here the CDR3 reads CASSTRDSIRTDTQYF. The CDR3 DNA reads TGTGCCAGTAGTACCCGGGACTCAATTCGCACAGATACGCAGTATTTT.

The rearrangement uses TRBV2 and TRBJ2-1, with TRBD1 matching over 8 bases. The CDR3 has 15 residues. The V gene end was trimmed by 6 bases and the J gene end by 7 bases; junction bases not matched to a gene: 11. Germline lookup yields CDR1 SNHLY and CDR2 FYNNEI. The DNA for the CDR3 is TGTGCCAGCAGCCTGACAGGGGATGCAGGTAATGAGCAGTTCTTC. It codes for CASSLTGDAGNEQFF. The full variable domain, completed using reference TRBV2 and TRBJ2-1, is EPEVTQTPSHQVTQMGQEVILRCVPISNHLYFYWYRQILGQKVEFLVSFYNNEISEKSEIFDDQFSVERPDGSNFTLKIRSTKLEDSAMYFCASSLTGDAGNEQFFGPGTRLTVL.

The V call is TRBV5-1, the J call TRBJ2-7; D might be TRBD1 (6 bases). The V and J ends lost 2 bases and 6 bases respectively, with 12 bases between them. CDR1 and CDR2 from the germline V gene are SGHRS and YFSETQ. The CDR3 spans 13 residues. The CDR3 here is CASSLPGAGEQYF. The CDR3 coding sequence is TGCGCCAGCAGCTTACCAGGGGCCGGCGAGCAGTACTTC. Full variable domain (rest looked up from reference TRBV5-1 and TRBJ2-7): KAGVTQTPRYLIKTRGQQVTLSCSPISGHRSVSWYQQTPGQGLQFLFEYFSETQRNKGNFPGRFSGRQFSNSRSEMNVSTLELGDSALYLCASSLPGAGEQYFGPGTRLTVT.

This clone was seen a handful of times. This chain joins TRBV5-6 and TRBJ2-7; D is possibly TRBD1 (6 bases). Germline CDR1 and CDR2: SGHDT and YYEEEE. Trimming stripped 2 bases from V and 4 bases from J, with 13 bases between. This CDR3 contains 14 residues. The CDR3 here is CASSFWGREYEQYF. DNA for the CDR3: TGTGCCAGCAGCTTTTGGGGGCGCGAGTACGAGCAGTACTTC. The variable domain in full, with the rest retrieved from reference TRBV5-6 and TRBJ2-7, is DAGVTQSPTHLIKTRGQQVTLRCSPKSGHDTVSWYQQALGQGPQFIFQYYEEEERQRGNFPDRFSGHQFPNYSSELNVNALLLGDSALYLCASSFWGREYEQYFGPGTRLTVT.

Only a few counts were recorded for this clone. The chain has TRBV29-1 and TRBJ2-1; D uncertain. Germline assignment: CDR1 SQVTM and CDR2 ANQGSEA. The ends were cut back, 6 bases at V and 0 bases at J, with 15 bases in the middle. The CDR3 covers 15 residues. Here the CDR3 reads CSVLLSENSYNEQFF. CDR3 coding DNA: TGCAGCGTACTCCTTAGTGAAAACTCCTACAATGAGCAGTTCTTC.

This clone was detected a few times. This chain uses TRBV10-1 with TRBJ2-2; 8 bases are a match to TRBD1. Germline CDR1 and CDR2: WNHNN and SYGVQD (reference sequence). After removal of 6 bases from V and 1 base from J, the junction contained 13 bases not matched to a gene. The CDR3 is made up of 18 amino acids. The CDR3 DNA is TGCGCCAGCAGCCTGAGAGCAGGGGGCGAGAAGAACACCGGGGAGCTGTTTTTT. This encodes CASSLRAGGEKNTGELFF.

V gene TRBV4-3 combines with J gene TRBJ2-3; a possible D gene is TRBD1 (5 bases). Germline CDR1 reads LGHNA; CDR2 reads YSLEER. The CDR3 is 17 amino acids. V was clipped by 0 bases and J by 5 bases, with 18 bases between them. The CDR3 here is CASSQDFRTRGGDTQYF. The CDR3 DNA follows: TGCGCCAGCAGCCAAGATTTCAGGACACGAGGTGGAGATACGCAGTATTTT.

The CDR3 nucleotides read TGTGCCAGCAGTGAACAGGGTACGAACACTGAAGCTTTCTTT. Translation gives CASSEQGTNTEAFF. This chain links TRBV3-1 (or the pseudogene TRBV3-2) with TRBJ1-1; the D gene is possibly TRBD1 (6 bases). The germline CDR1 and CDR2 sequences are LGHDT and YNNKEL (reference sequence). Deletions cut 6 bases from V and 1 base from J, with 12 bases between. The CDR3 has 14 residues.

V is TRBV5-5 and J is TRBJ2-7; D possibly corresponds to TRBD2 (5 bases). V was clipped by 0 bases and J by 1 base, with 8 bases between them. CDR1 is SGHKS and CDR2 is YYEKEE in the germline V gene (reference sequence). This CDR3 is built from 14 residues. CDR3 loop: CASSLVGRSYEQYF. In nucleotides, the CDR3 is TGTGCCAGCAGCTTGGTAGGGAGATCCTACGAGCAGTACTTC.

V is TRBV7-2 and J is TRBJ2-3, with D hard to call. The germline gives CDR1 SGHTA, CDR2 FQGNSA. CDR3 length equals 14 residues. Trimming left V 2 bases short and J 6 bases short, with 12 bases between. CDR3 amino acids: CASSLWRPADTQYF. Here the CDR3 DNA reads TGTGCCAGCAGCTTATGGCGGCCGGCGGATACGCAGTATTTT.

J is TRBJ2-1 and V is TRBV2; D perhaps matches TRBD1 (7 bases). The germline V gene encodes CDR1 SNHLY and CDR2 FYNNEI. V lost 6 bases and J lost 3, with 15 bases in between. This CDR3 comprises 15 residues. In DNA, the CDR3 is TGTGCCAGCAGGAGGGGGGACAGAATCTACAATGAGCAGTTCTTC. This gives the protein CASRRGDRIYNEQFF.

The chain links TRBV6-2 or TRBV6-3 to TRBJ2-7; D uncertain. This CDR3 region has 13 residues. The V gene lost 2 bases and the J gene lost 2 bases, with 7 bases spanning the gap. Germline V gene data show CDR1 as MNHEY and CDR2 as SVGEGT. The CDR3 DNA is TGTGCCAGCAGTTACGTTGGGCCCTACGAGCAGTACTTC. Translated: CASSYVGPYEQYF.

The chain links TRBV2 to TRBJ1-4, with 10 bases fitting TRBD1. The V gene end was trimmed by 5 bases and the J gene end by 5 bases; junction bases not matched to a gene: 5. The CDR3 has 15 residues. Looked up from germline, CDR1 is SNHLY and CDR2 is FYNNEI. The CDR3 sequence: CASSRDRGTNEKLFF. The CDR3 DNA follows: TGTGCCAGCAGTCGGGACAGGGGCACCAATGAAAAACTGTTTTTT.

The chain couples TRBV9 to TRBJ2-3, with D possibly matching TRBD1 (5 bases). Trimming shortened V by 3 bases and J by 6 bases, and 11 bases separated the two germline ends. The CDR3 contains 13 residues. Germline V gene lookup returns CDR1 SGDLS and CDR2 YYNGEE. The CDR3 bases are TGTGCCAGCAGCGAGGGGCCCGAGGATACGCAGTATTTT. Amino acid sequence: CASSEGPEDTQYF.

In this sample, this clone turned up a few times. V and J are TRBV11-3 and TRBJ2-2; TRBD2 matches 14 bases. The CDR3 has 16 amino acids. In germline, CDR1 is SGHNT, CDR2 YENEEA. Unmatched junction bases numbered 1, after V lost 4 bases and J lost 3 bases. This chain's CDR3 is CASSWGLAGDTGELFF. The CDR3 nucleotides read TGTGCCAGCAGCTGGGGACTAGCGGGGGACACCGGGGAGCTGTTTTTT.

The chain employs TRBV7-6 and TRBJ2-5, with 12 bases that match TRBD1. V was pared by 1 base and J by 4 bases, with 4 bases of the junction left unmatched. Germline lookup yields CDR1 SGHVS and CDR2 FNYEAQ. CDR3 length: 16 residues. The CDR3 is CASSLEGQGAGETQYF. CDR3 nucleotide sequence: TGTGCCAGCAGCTTAGAGGGACAGGGGGCAGGAGAGACCCAGTACTTC.

The genes are TRBV4-3 and TRBJ1-1; D is uncertain. The CDR3 totals 15 residues. V was pared by 0 bases and J by 2 bases, with 10 bases between. The germline gives CDR1 LGHNA, CDR2 YSLEER. The CDR3 spells CASSQDGQINTEAFF. DNA of the CDR3: TGCGCCAGCAGCCAAGATGGGCAGATTAACACTGAAGCTTTCTTT.

This chain joins TRBV30 and TRBJ1-5; D gene unclear. V was shortened by 0 bases and J by 6 bases, with 15 bases between the two germline ends. The CDR3 is made up of 15 amino acids. The germline gives CDR1 GTSNPN, CDR2 SVGIG (reference sequence). The CDR3 protein is CAWSVPPRGGQPQHF. The CDR3 DNA sequence: TGTGCCTGGAGTGTACCCCCTCGGGGTGGTCAGCCCCAGCATTTT.

V is TRBV7-2 and J is TRBJ1-6, with D possibly being TRBD1 (6 bases). Germline-derived CDR1 and CDR2 are SGHTA and FQGNSA. Trimming pared 5 bases from V and 4 bases from J, leaving 15 bases between. CDR3 length: 16 residues. CDR3 protein: CASSPASGQYNSPLHF. CDR3 bases: TGTGCCAGCAGCCCAGCTTCGGGACAATATAATTCACCCCTCCACTTT.

This sequence joins TRBV29-1 and TRBJ2-1; a possible D gene is TRBD1 (6 bases). There are 12 residues in the CDR3. Trimming took off 2 bases at V and 13 bases at J, with 15 bases between the two ends. Germline CDR1 SQVTM, CDR2 ANQGSEA. As DNA, the CDR3 is TGCAGCGTTGAAACGGTGGGGACATCTCAGTTCTTC. Protein product: CSVETVGTSQFF.

The rearrangement joins TRBV5-1 to TRBJ2-7; the D is unclear. The germline gives CDR1 SGHRS, CDR2 YFSETQ. The V end was cut by 2 bases, the J end by 2 bases, with 8 bases between. The CDR3 runs to 13 residues. The CDR3 coding sequence is TGCGCCAGCAGCTTCGGCGGTCCCTACGAGCAGTACTTC. This sequence encodes CASSFGGPYEQYF.

V is TRBV29-1 and J is TRBJ1-3, with D possibly being TRBD1 (6 bases). CDR1 SQVTM and CDR2 ANQGSEA come from the germline V gene. This CDR3 has 14 amino acids. V dropped 7 bases and J dropped 3 bases, with 16 bases sitting between them. CDR3 DNA sequence: TGCAGCGCTAAGAAGGGGGGGTATGGAAACACCATATATTTT. This codes for CSAKKGGYGNTIYF.

The genes are TRBV28 and TRBJ1-5, with D unresolved. Trimming cost V 4 bases and J 5 bases, with 12 bases left between them. Germline CDR1 and CDR2: MDHEN and SYDVKM. The CDR3 runs 14 residues. The CDR3 DNA reads TGTGCCAGCAGTTCCCCCACCCGGGATCAGCCCCAGCATTTT. Amino acid sequence: CASSSPTRDQPQHF.

The chain links TRBV5-8 to TRBJ1-1; TRBD1 agrees at 8 bases. The CDR3 contains 13 residues. J lost 4 bases, V lost 5 bases, and 4 bases had no gene match. Germline CDR1 and CDR2: SGHTS and YDEGEE. CDR3 sequence reads: CASSRDRFTEAFF. In DNA, the CDR3 is TGTGCCAGCAGTCGGGACAGGTTCACTGAAGCTTTCTTT.

Only a few counts were recorded for this clone. This rearrangement joins TRBV29-1 to TRBJ2-7; 11 bases agree with TRBD2. Losses at the gene ends were 3 bases for V and 5 bases for J; bases not matched to a gene: 3. The CDR3 sequence is 13 residues long. Germline V gives CDR1 SQVTM, CDR2 ANQGSEA. This CDR3 reads CSVDTSGSDEQYF. CDR3 nucleotide sequence: TGCAGCGTTGATACTAGCGGGAGCGACGAGCAGTACTTC.

V and J are TRBV5-4 and TRBJ1-6, with D possibly being TRBD1 (6 bases). Trimming left V 5 bases short and J 13 bases short, with 19 bases between. CDR1 and CDR2 from the germline V gene are SGHNT and YYREEE (reference sequence). The CDR3 has 14 residues. Here the CDR3 reads CASSIGSQGSPLHF. Written as DNA, the CDR3 is TGTGCCAGCAGTATTGGGTCACAGGGTTCGCCCCTCCACTTT.

The rearrangement links TRBV5-1 to TRBJ2-1; TRBD2 matches 13 bases. Germline trimming cut 2 bases from V and 0 bases from J; bases unmatched to any gene: 11. There are 20 residues in the CDR3. Germline V gene data show CDR1 as SGHRS and CDR2 as YFSETQ. The DNA for the CDR3 is TGCGCCAGCAGCTTCGCCCGGGGACTAGCGGGACAGAGCTCCTACAATGAGCAGTTCTTC. It translates to CASSFARGLAGQSSYNEQFF.

The rearrangement joins TRBV6-2 or TRBV6-3 to TRBJ2-1; 8 nucleotides line up with TRBD1. The CDR3 spans 15 residues. V gave up 6 bases and J gave up 3 bases; unmatched junction bases: 7. Germline V CDR1 and CDR2: MNHEY, SVGEGT. The CDR3 DNA sequence: TGTGCCAGCAGCCCTGACAGGGGCGACTACAATGAGCAGTTCTTC. Translating it yields CASSPDRGDYNEQFF.

The CDR3 nucleotides read TGTGCCAGCAGAGCCCCCCTCGGGGACGAGCAGTACTTC. It codes for CASRAPLGDEQYF. The genes are TRBV7-9 and TRBJ2-7; D perhaps matches TRBD2 (5 bases). Per the germline V gene, CDR1 is SEHNR and CDR2 is FQNEAQ (reference sequence). V was shortened by 6 bases and J by 5 bases, with 14 bases between the two germline ends. CDR3 length equals 13 residues.

The J gene is TRBJ1-1, the V gene TRBV5-1; D is possibly TRBD1 (6 bases). The ends were cut back, 5 bases at V and 2 bases at J, with 19 bases in the middle. This CDR3 contains 16 residues. CDR1 and CDR2 from the germline V gene are SGHRS and YFSETQ. CDR3 DNA sequence: TGCGCCAGCAGACGGACGATAGGTGGGGGCAACACTGAAGCTTTCTTT. Translated: CASRRTIGGGNTEAFF.

The chain joins TRBV28 to TRBJ1-1; D is ambiguous. Germline CDR1 MDHEN, CDR2 SYDVKM. CDR3 size: 14 residues. Trimming removed 3 bases from V and 0 bases from J, with 8 bases in between. DNA of the CDR3: TGTGCCAGCAGTTTGAACGGTGTGAACACTGAAGCTTTCTTT. Amino acid sequence: CASSLNGVNTEAFF.